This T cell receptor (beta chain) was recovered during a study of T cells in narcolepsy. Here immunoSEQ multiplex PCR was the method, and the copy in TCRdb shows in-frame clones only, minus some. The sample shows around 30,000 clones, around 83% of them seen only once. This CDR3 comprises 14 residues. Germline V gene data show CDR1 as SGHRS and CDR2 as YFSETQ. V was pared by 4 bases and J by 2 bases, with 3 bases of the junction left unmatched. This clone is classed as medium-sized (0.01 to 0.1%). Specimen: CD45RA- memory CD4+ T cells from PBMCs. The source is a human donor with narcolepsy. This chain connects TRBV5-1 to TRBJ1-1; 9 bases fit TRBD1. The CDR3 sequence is CASSTGQGNTEAFF. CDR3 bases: TGCGCCAGCAGCACGGGACAGGGTAACACTGAAGCTTTCTTT.